Many counts were recorded for the clone carrying this TCR beta chain. The antigen is not known. This entry is derived from a study of shared clonotypes between healthy human individuals. CDR3 length: 14 residues. Germline CDR1 and CDR2: SQVTM and ANQGSEA. With 4 bases clipped from V and 5 bases from J, the junction kept 6 bases outside the gene matches. Study findings and constraints: The researchers took only blood, and tissue repertoires probably look different.

TCRdb keeps only in-frame clones here, not all; method: immunoSEQ multiplex PCR. The table records around 120,000 clones, approximately 65% of them present only once. What was sequenced was memory CD8+ T cells sorted from blood. Subset specified: CD45RO+ cells pooled with CCR7-negative TemRA cells. The receptor's source is a woman younger than 45 in good health. This chain connects TRBV29-1 to TRBJ1-2, with 11 nucleotides matching TRBD1. The CDR3 here is CSVVSGTGGYGYTF. The DNA for the CDR3 is TGCAGCGTTGTATCAGGGACAGGGGGGTATGGCTACACCTTC. The variable domain in full, with the rest retrieved from reference TRBV29-1 and TRBJ1-2, is SAVISQKPSRDICQRGTSLTIQCQVDSQVTMMFWYRQQPGQSLTLIATANQGSEATYESGFVIDKFPISRPNLTFSTLTVSNMSPEDSSIYLCSVVSGTGGYGYTFGSGTRLTVV.